This entry concerns a single T cell receptor (beta chain). The source of the sample is a study of cytomegalovirus exposure and HLA in healthy donors. Both 60 Vbeta primers and 13 Jbeta primers went into the PCR. Some clones are missing from TCRdb's copy, which holds only in-frame ones; the method was immunoSEQ multiplex PCR. The sample consists of 150,000 to 180,000 clones, 74% of them appearing once. The germline CDR1 and CDR2 sequences are SGHRS and YFSETQ. V lost 4 bases to trimming and J lost 7 bases, with 14 bases between them. This CDR3 is built from 14 residues. The sequenced sample consisted of PBMCs. The receptor was isolated from a man aged 25 to 40 in good health and CMV-seronegative. The chain links TRBV5-1 to TRBJ1-4, with a weak D call TRBD1 (5 bases). CDR3 DNA sequence: TGCGCCAGCAGCGTCGGGCAGGGAGGTGAAAAACTGTTTTTT. Translating it yields CASSVGQGGEKLFF.